The 32 T cell receptor beta chains below were found in one sample sequenced in a study of blood T cell repertoires in COVID-19. Sequencing used immunoSEQ multiplex PCR; TCRdb keeps in-frame clones, though not all of them. The sample has 90,000 to 120,000 clones; roughly nine tenths are singletons. Sample: peripheral blood. The receptors derive from a human donor in a cohort sampled during active COVID-19.

V is TRBV5-4 and J is TRBJ1-3; 7 nucleotides agree with TRBD1. This CDR3 contains 14 residues. Trimming at V came to 4 bases and at J to 2 bases, leaving 3 bases not matched to a gene. The germline gives CDR1 SGHNT, CDR2 YYREEE (reference sequence). DNA for the CDR3: TGTGCCAGCAGCCCAGGGGGAACTGGAAACACCATATATTTT. This translates into CASSPGGTGNTIYF.

The gene calls are TRBV9 and TRBJ2-5; the D gene is possibly TRBD1 (5 bases). Germline V gene sequence: CDR1 SGDLS, CDR2 YYNGEE. The CDR3 extends over 17 amino acids. The germline V and J ends were trimmed by 0 bases and 2 bases, with 17 bases remaining between them. CDR3 sequence (DNA): TGTGCCAGCAGCGTAGCCCCAGCAGGGTCATTACAAGAGACCCAGTACTTC. Translating gives CASSVAPAGSLQETQYF.

For the CDR3, the DNA is TGTGCCAGTAGTCCTACAGCGGGAGTGATCAATGAGCAGTTCTTC. Translation gives CASSPTAGVINEQFF. The chain combines TRBV19 with TRBJ2-1; 8 positions match TRBD2. The CDR3 loop spans 15 amino acids. CDR1 and CDR2 from the germline V gene are LNHDA and SQIVND (reference sequence). With V trimmed by 5 bases and J by 6 bases, 9 bases remained unmatched. The whole variable domain, filled in from reference TRBV19 and TRBJ2-1, reads DGGITQSPKYLFRKEGQNVTLSCEQNLNHDAMYWYRQDPGQGLRLIYYSQIVNDFQKGDIAEGYSVSREKKESFPLTVTSAQKNPTAFYLCASSPTAGVINEQFFGPGTRLTVL.

This chain joins TRBV11-2 and TRBJ1-1; D gene uncertain. Trimming removed 1 base at V and 1 base at J, with 13 bases between. From germline, CDR1 is SGHAT and CDR2 FQNNGV. This CDR3 has 16 amino acids. The CDR3 DNA is TGTGCCAGCAGCTTAGGGGCTAGCCGACCGAACACTGAAGCTTTCTTT. It is translated as CASSLGASRPNTEAFF.

This chain uses TRBV7-3 with TRBJ2-1; D unresolved. There are 15 residues in the CDR3. Per germline, CDR1 SGHTA and CDR2 FQGTGA. Trimming removed 1 base from V and 6 bases from J, with 13 bases in between. In DNA, the CDR3 is TGTGCCAGCAGCTTAATGCGCTCCCCCGCCAATGAGCAGTTCTTC. Protein product: CASSLMRSPANEQFF.

About this clone: Other DNA sequences in the same sample also yield this CDR3. V and J are TRBV5-6 and TRBJ2-5; TRBD1 aligns across 7 bases. This CDR3 spans 13 amino acids. V gave up 4 bases and J gave up 2 bases; unmatched junction bases: 2. CDR1 and CDR2 from the germline V gene are SGHDT and YYEEEE. CDR3 sequence reads: CASSLGQQETQYF. The CDR3 DNA is TGTGCCAGCAGCCTGGGACAGCAAGAGACCCAGTACTTC.

The CDR3 is CASSYRAESTDTQYF. DNA of the CDR3: TGTGCCAGCAGCTACCGAGCGGAGTCCACAGATACGCAGTATTTT. The genes are TRBV7-2 and TRBJ2-3; weak D call: TRBD2 (5 bases). This CDR3 has 15 amino acids. The germline V gene encodes CDR1 SGHTA and CDR2 FQGNSA. Trimming took off 4 bases at V and 2 bases at J, with 13 bases between the two ends.

The chain employs TRBV12-5 and TRBJ1-1; D perhaps matches TRBD1 (5 bases). CDR1 is LGHNT and CDR2 is FRNRAP in the germline V gene. The V end lost 6 bases, the J end lost 3 bases, and 14 bases lay between the germline ends. This CDR3 comprises 14 residues. Here the CDR3 reads CASGPGGTDTEAFF. For the CDR3, the DNA is TGTGCTAGTGGCCCCGGGGGTACGGACACTGAAGCTTTCTTT.

The CDR3 nucleotides read TGTGCCAGCAGCTTGGGGGCCGGGCGGATGGAAAAACTGTTTTTT. Protein sequence: CASSLGAGRMEKLFF. The chain couples TRBV11-2 to TRBJ1-4, with a tentative D call TRBD1 (6 bases). CDR1 and CDR2 from the germline V gene are SGHAT and FQNNGV. Trimming took 3 bases from V and 8 from J, leaving 16 bases between them. The CDR3 has 15 amino acids. Supplemented by reference TRBV11-2 and TRBJ1-4, the full variable domain reads EAGVAQSPRYKIIEKRQSVAFWCNPISGHATLYWYQQILGQGPKLLIQFQNNGVVDDSQLPKDRFSAERLKGVDSTLKIQPAKLEDSAVYLCASSLGAGRMEKLFFGSGTQLSVL.

V and J are TRBV7-9 and TRBJ2-3; possibly TRBD2 for D (5 bases). V was cut by 3 bases and J by 4 bases, with 14 bases left in between. The CDR3 length is 15 residues. Germline V gives CDR1 SEHNR, CDR2 FQNEAQ (reference sequence). The CDR3 nucleotides are TGTGCCAGCAGCTTTCGAGCGACCGGGGCAGATACGCAGTATTTT. This codes for CASSFRATGADTQYF.

This clone was detected only a few times. The chain combines TRBV7-8 with TRBJ2-7, with 13 nucleotides matching TRBD2. Looked up from germline, CDR1 is SGHVS and CDR2 is FQNEAQ. The CDR3 has 16 residues. The junction had 7 bases not matched to a gene; V was cut back by 3 bases and J by 5 bases. As DNA, the CDR3 is TGTGCCAGCAGCTTCGGACTAGCGGGAGTCGTCGACGAGCAGTACTTC. Protein sequence: CASSFGLAGVVDEQYF.

The V and J genes are TRBV9 and TRBJ1-4; D is perhaps TRBD1 (5 bases). This CDR3 is built from 15 residues. V was pared by 0 bases and J by 5 bases, with 11 bases between. The germline CDR1 and CDR2 sequences are SGDLS and YYNGEE. The CDR3 spells CASSVGIGENEKLFF. The CDR3 region has the DNA TGTGCCAGCAGCGTAGGTATAGGGGAAAATGAAAAACTGTTTTTT.

This CDR3 reads CASSYRSRGNTEAFF. As DNA, the CDR3 is TGTGCCAGCAGTTACCGTTCTCGGGGGAACACTGAAGCTTTCTTT. The genes are TRBV6-5 and TRBJ1-1; the D is unclear. The CDR3 consists of 15 residues. Deletions cut 2 bases from V and 1 base from J, with 11 bases between. Germline-derived CDR1 and CDR2 are MNHEY and SVGAGI.

The chain has TRBV10-3 and TRBJ2-1; TRBD2 matches 11 bases. CDR1 and CDR2 (germline): ENHRY, SYGVKD. The V gene end was trimmed by 10 bases and the J gene end by 6 bases; junction bases not matched to a gene: 8. This CDR3 is 14 amino acids long. CDR3: CATETSGGLNEQFF. Here the CDR3 DNA reads TGTGCCACGGAAACTAGCGGGGGACTCAATGAGCAGTTCTTC.

The rearrangement uses TRBV14 and TRBJ2-3, with TRBD2 identical over 11 bases. After removal of 6 bases from V and 2 bases from J, the junction contained 7 bases not matched to a gene. Germline V gene data show CDR1 as SGHDN and CDR2 as FVKESK. This CDR3 spans 16 amino acids. CDR3 loop: CASSSRLAGPTDTQYF. The CDR3, as DNA: TGTGCCAGCAGTTCCCGACTAGCGGGACCCACAGATACGCAGTATTTT. Together with reference TRBV14 and TRBJ2-3, the CDR3 gives the full variable domain: EAGVTQFPSHSVIEKGQTVTLRCDPISGHDNLYWYRRVMGKEIKFLLHFVKESKQDESGMPNNRFLAERTGGTYSTLKVQPAELEDSGVYFCASSSRLAGPTDTQYFGPGTRLTVL.

The rearrangement links TRBV5-1 to TRBJ1-2; weak D call: TRBD1 (5 bases). Germline V gives CDR1 SGHRS, CDR2 YFSETQ. The length of the CDR3 is 14 residues. V was cut by 4 bases and J by 5 bases, with 15 bases left in between. In DNA, the CDR3 is TGCGCCAGCAGCCCCTCTCTACAGGATTATGGCTACACCTTC. Encoded protein: CASSPSLQDYGYTF.

V gene TRBV9 combines with J gene TRBJ2-1, with TRBD1 identical over 10 bases. Unmatched junction bases numbered 15, after V lost 3 bases and J lost 12 bases. Germline CDR1 is SGDLS and CDR2 is YYNGEE. The CDR3 consists of 16 residues. CDR3 nucleotides: TGTGCCAGCAGCGGGGGTTGGGACAGGGGCCCAAGTTTGCAGTTCTTC. It is translated as CASSGGWDRGPSLQFF.

This chain joins TRBV18 and TRBJ2-1; possibly TRBD2 for D (6 bases). V was cut by 3 bases and J by 7 bases, with 22 bases left in between. CDR1 is KGHSH and CDR2 is LQKENI in the germline V gene. The CDR3 is 17 residues long. The CDR3 sequence is CASSPAPRTDYLNEQFF. The DNA for the CDR3 is TGTGCCAGCTCACCTGCGCCCCGGACGGACTATCTGAATGAGCAGTTCTTC.

This clone has just one count. This chain uses TRBV14 with TRBJ2-1, with D possibly matching TRBD1 (6 bases). CDR1 and CDR2 (germline): SGHDN, FVKESK. V was pared by 6 bases and J by 5 bases, with 20 bases between. The CDR3 covers 16 residues. The CDR3, as DNA: TGTGCCAGCAGTCTTCTCCAGGGGTTTCGGAACAATGAGCAGTTCTTC. Translated: CASSLLQGFRNNEQFF.

The chain links TRBV11-2 to TRBJ2-7; 10 bases align to TRBD2. The V gene's germline CDR1 is SGHAT and CDR2 FQNNGV. The V and J ends lost 2 bases and 2 bases, in that order; junction bases with no gene match: 3. The CDR3 consists of 15 residues. The CDR3 is CASSLQTSGPYEQYF. CDR3 in DNA: TGTGCCAGCAGCTTACAGACTAGCGGGCCCTACGAGCAGTACTTC.

This chain connects TRBV18 to TRBJ1-4; 7 bases align to TRBD1. J gave up 2 bases and V 3 bases, and 12 bases lay outside the gene matches. Germline values: CDR1 KGHSH, CDR2 LQKENI. The CDR3 has 18 amino acids. The CDR3 DNA reads TGTGCCAGCTCACCCTTTTTCCAGGGGGAAGGGACTAATGAAAAACTGTTTTTT. Translation: CASSPFFQGEGTNEKLFF. The complete variable domain, with remaining parts taken from reference TRBV18 and TRBJ1-4, reads NAGVMQNPRHLVRRRGQEARLRCSPMKGHSHVYWYRQLPEEGLKFMVYLQKENIIDESGMPKERFSAEFPKEGPSILRIQQVVRGDSAAYFCASSPFFQGEGTNEKLFFGSGTQLSVL.

This rearrangement joins TRBV30 to TRBJ1-4; perhaps TRBD1 as D (6 bases). The CDR3 has 14 amino acids. V was shortened by 0 bases and J by 4 bases, with 9 bases between the two germline ends. CDR1 GTSNPN and CDR2 SVGIG come from the germline V gene (reference sequence). The CDR3 is CAWSVDSYNEKLFF. CDR3 nucleotides: TGTGCCTGGAGTGTGGACAGCTATAATGAAAAACTGTTTTTT.

This clone was seen only once. The chain couples TRBV7-3 to TRBJ2-7; D call uncertain. CDR3 length: 16 residues. From germline, CDR1 is SGHTA and CDR2 FQGTGA. V lost 4 bases to trimming and J lost 7 bases, with 23 bases between them. CDR3 in amino acids: CASSSLSASDRGEQYF. CDR3 nucleotides: TGTGCCAGCAGCTCACTTTCGGCCTCCGATCGAGGAGAGCAGTACTTC.

The rearrangement links TRBV27 to TRBJ2-3; 7 bases align to TRBD2. V shed 3 bases and J 1 base; nucleotides not matched to a gene: 7. The V gene's germline CDR1 is MNHEY and CDR2 SMNVEV (reference sequence). This CDR3 is built from 16 residues. The CDR3 loop is CASSFWPSGGTDTQYF. In DNA form, the CDR3 reads TGTGCCAGCAGTTTTTGGCCCAGCGGGGGCACAGATACGCAGTATTTT.

V is TRBV12-3 or TRBV12-4 and J is TRBJ2-2, with D unresolved. This CDR3 is 12 amino acids long. Trimming stripped 5 bases from V and 7 bases from J, with 8 bases between. The CDR3 sequence: CASSPTVGELFF. CDR3 DNA: TGTGCCAGCAGTCCCACGGTCGGGGAGCTGTTTTTT.

The chain combines TRBV6-5 with TRBJ2-7, with TRBD2 matching 8 bases. V lost 6 bases, J lost 0 bases, and 4 bases stayed unmatched. The CDR3 covers 14 residues. Germline CDR1 is MNHEY and CDR2 is SVGAGI. The CDR3 nucleotides are TGTGCCAGCAGGATAGCGGGGTCCTCCTACGAGCAGTACTTC. It encodes CASRIAGSSYEQYF.

This sequence joins TRBV7-8 and TRBJ2-3; 8 bases are shared with TRBD1. V lost 5 bases to trimming and J lost 7 bases; unmatched junction nucleotides: 8. The CDR3 is made up of 14 amino acids. Germline V gives CDR1 SGHVS, CDR2 FQNEAQ. CDR3 protein: CASSTADRGNTQYF. CDR3 coding DNA: TGTGCCAGCAGCACCGCTGACAGGGGCAATACGCAGTATTTT.

The J gene is TRBJ2-1, the V gene TRBV19, with 7 bases matching TRBD2. V trimming: 7 bases; J trimming: 0 bases; junction bases outside the gene matches: 3. The CDR3 covers 14 residues. CDR1 and CDR2 (germline): LNHDA, SQIVND (reference sequence). The CDR3 bases are TGTGCCAGTACTAGCGGCCGCTCCTACAATGAGCAGTTCTTC. Encoded protein: CASTSGRSYNEQFF.

The gene calls are TRBV9 and TRBJ2-3; 8 nucleotides line up with TRBD1. Germline CDR1 is SGDLS and CDR2 is YYNGEE. The CDR3 consists of 17 residues. J was trimmed by 0 bases and V by 0 bases; bases with no gene match: 6. CDR3 DNA: TGTGCCAGCAGCGTAGAGATGACAGGGGATAGCACAGATACGCAGTATTTT. Translated: CASSVEMTGDSTDTQYF.

This rearrangement joins TRBV3-1 (or the pseudogene TRBV3-2) to TRBJ2-1; 11 bases are shared with TRBD2. CDR1 is LGHDT, CDR2 YNNKEL, per germline (reference sequence). Trimming took 1 base from V and 10 from J; bases not matched to a gene: 0. The CDR3 totals 13 residues. DNA of the CDR3: TGTGCCAGCAGCCAAGGACTAGCGGGAGAGCAGTTCTTC. The encoded protein is CASSQGLAGEQFF.

This chain connects TRBV18 to TRBJ2-3, with D unresolved. Between the trimmed V and J ends, which lost 5 bases and 3 bases, there was a span of 6 bases. The CDR3 has 12 amino acids. The germline gives CDR1 KGHSH, CDR2 LQKENI. This CDR3 is CASSIGTDTQYF. The CDR3 coding sequence is TGTGCCAGCTCAATCGGGACAGATACGCAGTATTTT.

V and J are TRBV7-9 and TRBJ2-1; TRBD2 matches 8 bases. This CDR3 is 15 amino acids long. Trimming cost V 2 bases and J 8 bases; bases outside gene matches: 8. Germline lookup yields CDR1 SEHNR and CDR2 FQNEAQ (reference sequence). CDR3 loop: CASSLPAGVVYEQFF. The CDR3 coding sequence is TGTGCCAGCAGCTTACCAGCGGGAGTAGTCTATGAGCAGTTCTTC.